The 10 T cell receptor beta chains listed next were all sequenced from one sample in a study of blood T cell repertoires in COVID-19. The assay was immunoSEQ multiplex PCR, and TCRdb's table has in-frame clones only and misses some. The top ten hold 2.5% to 4% of the sample, which has 250,000 or so clones, over 70% seen once. The sequencing input was peripheral blood. These receptors all come from a woman older than 75 with acute or convalescent COVID-19.

This clone was seen a single time. V gene TRBV5-1 combines with J gene TRBJ2-1; D unresolved. CDR1 is SGHRS, CDR2 YFSETQ, per germline. The CDR3 sequence is 12 residues long. V was cut by 3 bases and J by 9 bases, with 10 bases left in between. CDR3 coding DNA: TGCGCCAGCAGCTCCCAATATAGTGAGCAGTTCTTC. The encoded protein is CASSSQYSEQFF.

Many counts were recorded for this clone. At one end, the junction sequence differs from germline, possibly due to a read error. This chain connects TRBV2 to TRBJ2-7; no clear D. Germline-derived CDR1 and CDR2 are SNHLY and FYNNEI. This CDR3 comprises 12 residues. The CDR3 region has the DNA TGTGCCAGCACGGTCCCCTCCAACGAGCAGTACTTC. Translation gives CASTVPSNEQYF.

The rearrangement uses TRBV12-3 or TRBV12-4 and TRBJ1-6, with D unclear. V was trimmed by 4 bases and J by 11 bases, leaving 9 bases between them. CDR3 length equals 12 residues. CDR3 coding DNA: TGTGCCAGCAGTTCGCCTAGGACACCCCTCCACTTT. This encodes CASSSPRTPLHF.

J is TRBJ1-1 and V is TRBV6-5, with D hard to call. Trimming took off 8 bases at V and 0 bases at J, with 10 bases between the two ends. This CDR3 contains 13 residues. Germline V gene data show CDR1 as MNHEY and CDR2 as SVGAGI. The CDR3 spells CASPPRMNTEAFF. CDR3 in DNA: TGTGCCAGCCCCCCCAGGATGAACACTGAAGCTTTCTTT.

The chain joins TRBV4-2 to TRBJ1-2, with 7 bases matching TRBD1. The CDR3 is 15 amino acids. J was trimmed by 5 bases and V by 1 base; bases with no gene match: 7. The germline CDR1 and CDR2 sequences are LGHNA and YNFKEQ. CDR3 in DNA: TGTGCCAGCAGCCAAGTCGGGACAGTTCCGTATGGCTACACCTTC. Its protein product is CASSQVGTVPYGYTF.

This chain links TRBV19 with TRBJ1-6; 8 positions match TRBD1. Trimming removed 5 bases from V and 11 bases from J; junction bases left unmatched: 11. Germline V gene data show CDR1 as LNHDA and CDR2 as SQIVND (reference sequence). This CDR3 contains 15 residues. CDR3 nucleotide sequence: TGTGCCAGTAGTCCAAACGACAGGGGATCACCACCCCTCCACTTT. Protein: CASSPNDRGSPPLHF.

This clone was observed once. The chain carries TRBV6-5 and TRBJ2-7; 9 positions agree with TRBD2. CDR1 MNHEY and CDR2 SVGAGI come from the germline V gene. With V trimmed by 8 bases and J by 0 bases, 5 bases remained unmatched. This CDR3 has 14 residues. CDR3 region: CASRGSGSSYEQYF. The CDR3 DNA is TGTGCCAGCCGGGGTAGCGGGAGCTCCTACGAGCAGTACTTC.

The gene calls are TRBV7-9 and TRBJ1-1; a possible D gene is TRBD1 (6 bases). CDR3 length equals 14 residues. Germline loops: CDR1 SEHNR, CDR2 FQNEAQ (reference sequence). Trimming took 3 bases from V and 5 from J, leaving 13 bases between them. The CDR3 DNA is TGTGCCAGCAGCTTTTTAGGGGGAAAAACTGAAGCTTTCTTT. Translated, it gives CASSFLGGKTEAFF.

This clone has only one observation. This chain connects TRBV19 to TRBJ1-5; 10 bases align to TRBD1. The CDR3 totals 15 residues. Germline V gene data show CDR1 as LNHDA and CDR2 as SQIVND (reference sequence). V was clipped by 4 bases and J by 6 bases; unmatched bases: 6. The CDR3 DNA reads TGTGCCAGTAGTACCGGACAGGGGGATCGTCAGCCCCAGCATTTT. Translation gives CASSTGQGDRQPQHF.

CDR3 nucleotide sequence: TGTGCCAGCAGCCCGGACAGGGGGCATGGCTACACCTTC. Residues: CASSPDRGHGYTF. The rearrangement uses TRBV14 and TRBJ1-2; 11 nucleotides line up with TRBD1. V lost 4 bases to trimming and J lost 6 bases; unmatched junction nucleotides: 1. Germline CDR1 reads SGHDN; CDR2 reads FVKESK. This CDR3 spans 13 amino acids.